The 2 T cell receptor beta chains below all came from one sample that was sequenced in a study of STAT5B mutations in CD4+ large granular lymphocyte leukemia. TCRdb keeps only in-frame clones here, not all; method: immunoSEQ multiplex PCR. There are around 30,000 clones in the sample; over 60% occur only once, and about 3.1% lies in the top ten. The material sequenced was CD4+ T cells from blood buffy coats. Source of these receptors: a human donor in good health.

The V and J genes are TRBV6-1 and TRBJ2-1; 12 nucleotides line up with TRBD2. J lost 8 bases, V lost 2 bases, and 7 bases had no gene match. The germline V gene encodes CDR1 MNHNS and CDR2 SASEGT. The CDR3 spans 16 residues. The CDR3 here is CASSELAGGPIDEQFF. CDR3 DNA: TGTGCCAGCAGTGAACTAGCGGGAGGGCCTATTGATGAGCAGTTCTTC.

This clone was recorded only once. The chain recombines TRBV5-6 with TRBJ2-1, with D perhaps matching TRBD2 (5 bases). Trimming left V 0 bases short and J 7 bases short, with 11 bases between. The CDR3 is made up of 14 amino acids. Germline CDR1 and CDR2: SGHDT and YYEEEE. In nucleotides, the CDR3 is TGTGCCAGCAGCTTGGCCGGGTGGAGGAATGAGCAGTTCTTC. Encoded protein: CASSLAGWRNEQFF.